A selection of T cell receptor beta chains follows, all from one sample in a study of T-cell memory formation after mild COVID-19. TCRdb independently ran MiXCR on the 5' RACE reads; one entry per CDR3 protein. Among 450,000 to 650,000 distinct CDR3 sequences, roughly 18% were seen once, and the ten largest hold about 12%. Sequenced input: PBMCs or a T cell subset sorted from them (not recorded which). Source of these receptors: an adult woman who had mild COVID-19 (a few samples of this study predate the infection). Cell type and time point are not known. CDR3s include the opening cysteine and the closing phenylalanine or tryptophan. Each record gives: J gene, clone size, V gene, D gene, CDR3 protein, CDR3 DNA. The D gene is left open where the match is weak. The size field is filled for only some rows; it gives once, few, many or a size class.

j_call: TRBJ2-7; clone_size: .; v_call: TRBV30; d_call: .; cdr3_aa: CAWSVTGVGQYF; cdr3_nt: TGTGCCTGGAGTGTAACGGGAGTAGGGCAGTACTTC
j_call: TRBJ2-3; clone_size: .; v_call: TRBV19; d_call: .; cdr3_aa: CASSIGEPRTDTQYF; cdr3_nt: TGTGCCAGTAGTATCGGCGAGCCCCGCACAGATACGCAGTATTTT
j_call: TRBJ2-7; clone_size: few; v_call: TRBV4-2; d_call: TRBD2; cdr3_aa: CASSQGTSGRGRLYEQYF; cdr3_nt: TGTGCCAGCAGCCAAGGGACTAGCGGGAGGGGCCGATTATACGAGCAGTACTTC
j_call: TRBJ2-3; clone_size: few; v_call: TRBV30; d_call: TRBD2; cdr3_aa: CAWAGGLHTDTQYF; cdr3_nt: TGTGCCTGGGCGGGGGGGCTTCACACAGATACGCAGTATTTT
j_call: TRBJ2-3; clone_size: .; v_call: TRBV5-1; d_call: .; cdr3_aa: CASSLIVSGDTQYF; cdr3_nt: TGCGCCAGCAGCTTGATCGTCAGTGGAGATACGCAGTATTTT
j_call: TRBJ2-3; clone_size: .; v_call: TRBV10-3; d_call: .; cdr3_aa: CAISDPQTGLSQYF; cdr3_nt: TGTGCCATCAGTGACCCCCAAACAGGGCTTTCGCAGTATTTT
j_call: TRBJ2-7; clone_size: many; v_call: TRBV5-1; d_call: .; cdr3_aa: CASRVDPAPLYEQYF; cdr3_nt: TGCGCCAGCAGGGTTGACCCAGCGCCACTCTACGAGCAGTACTTC
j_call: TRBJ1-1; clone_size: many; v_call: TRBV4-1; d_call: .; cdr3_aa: CASSQGLVARGRPEAFF; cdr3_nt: TGCGCCAGCAGCCAAGGGCTGGTAGCACGGGGAAGGCCTGAAGCTTTCTTT
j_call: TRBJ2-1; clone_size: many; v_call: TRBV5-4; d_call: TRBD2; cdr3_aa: CASSSREGSYNEQFF; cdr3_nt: TGTGCCAGCAGCTCCAGGGAGGGTTCCTACAATGAGCAGTTCTTC
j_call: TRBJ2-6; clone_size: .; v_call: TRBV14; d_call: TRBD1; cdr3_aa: CASSQLHAGQGVSVLTF; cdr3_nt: TGTGCCAGCAGCCAACTGCACGCGGGACAGGGTGTATCCGTCCTGACTTTC
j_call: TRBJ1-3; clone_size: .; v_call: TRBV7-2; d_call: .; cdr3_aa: CASSLVGGSGNTIYF; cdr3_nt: TGTGCCAGCAGCTTAGTGGGGGGCTCTGGAAACACCATATATTTT
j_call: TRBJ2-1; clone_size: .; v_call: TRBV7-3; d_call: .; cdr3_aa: CASSLNPGLGNEQFF; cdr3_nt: TGTGCCAGCAGCTTAAACCCGGGACTGGGCAATGAGCAGTTCTTC
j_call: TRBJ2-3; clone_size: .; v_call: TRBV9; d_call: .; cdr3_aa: CASSVDRLGRTDTQYF; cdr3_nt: TGTGCCAGCAGCGTAGATCGTCTCGGCCGCACAGATACGCAGTATTTT
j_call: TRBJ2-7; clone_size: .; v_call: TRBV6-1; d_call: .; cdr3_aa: CASSEAGNYYEQYF; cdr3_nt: TGTGCCAGCAGTGAAGCAGGCAACTACTACGAGCAGTACTTC
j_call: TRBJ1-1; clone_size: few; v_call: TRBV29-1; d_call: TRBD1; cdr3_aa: CSVEKDREVGEAFF; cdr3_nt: TGCAGCGTTGAAAAAGACAGGGAAGTTGGTGAAGCTTTCTTT
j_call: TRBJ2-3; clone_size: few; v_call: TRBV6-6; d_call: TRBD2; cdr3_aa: CASSYRLSSGYAGDTQYF; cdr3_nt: TGTGCCAGCAGTTACCGACTGAGTAGCGGGTACGCGGGGGATACGCAGTATTTT
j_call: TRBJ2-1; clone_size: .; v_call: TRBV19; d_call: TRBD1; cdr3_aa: CASSIGQGVGNEQFF; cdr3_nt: TGTGCCAGTAGTATAGGGCAGGGGGTCGGGAATGAGCAGTTCTTC
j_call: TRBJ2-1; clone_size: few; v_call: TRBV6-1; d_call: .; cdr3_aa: CASRTGSEQFF; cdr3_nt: TGTGCCAGCAGAACCGGGAGTGAGCAGTTCTTC
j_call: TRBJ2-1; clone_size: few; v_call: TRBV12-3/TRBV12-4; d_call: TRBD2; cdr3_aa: CASSSPKTSGGWSEQFF; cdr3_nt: TGTGCCAGCAGTTCCCCGAAGACTAGCGGGGGTTGGAGTGAGCAGTTCTTC
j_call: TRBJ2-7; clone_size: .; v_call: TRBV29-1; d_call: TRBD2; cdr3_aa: CSVTTSGRNHEQYF; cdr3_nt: TGCAGCGTCACCACTAGCGGGAGAAACCACGAGCAGTACTTC
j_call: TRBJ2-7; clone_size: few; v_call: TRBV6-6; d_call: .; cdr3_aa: CASSSRDGTYEQYF; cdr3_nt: TGTGCCAGCAGTTCACGGGACGGGACCTACGAGCAGTACTTC
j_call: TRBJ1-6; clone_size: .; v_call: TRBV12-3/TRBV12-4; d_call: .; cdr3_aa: CASTAGGSYNSPLHF; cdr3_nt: TGTGCCAGCACCGCCGGTGGGTCCTATAATTCACCCCTCCACTTT
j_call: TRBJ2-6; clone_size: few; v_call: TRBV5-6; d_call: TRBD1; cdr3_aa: CASSLAETGPSGANVLTF; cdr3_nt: TGTGCCAGCAGCTTGGCCGAGACAGGGCCCTCTGGGGCCAACGTCCTGACTTTC
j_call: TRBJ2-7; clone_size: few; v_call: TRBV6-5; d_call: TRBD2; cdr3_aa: CASARGGAGHEQYF; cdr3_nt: TGTGCCAGCGCGAGGGGAGGGGCAGGGCACGAGCAGTACTTC
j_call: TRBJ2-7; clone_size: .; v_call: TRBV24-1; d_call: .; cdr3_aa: CATSDPGVHEQYF; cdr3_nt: TGTGCCACCAGTGATCCCGGGGTCCACGAGCAGTACTTC
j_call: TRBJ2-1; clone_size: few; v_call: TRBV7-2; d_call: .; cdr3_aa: CCSQRYNEQFF; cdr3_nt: TGTTGCAGCCAACGGTACAATGAGCAGTTCTTC
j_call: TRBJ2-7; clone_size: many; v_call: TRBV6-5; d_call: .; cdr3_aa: CASSYAVSSYEQYF; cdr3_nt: TGTGCCAGCAGTTACGCGGTCAGCTCCTACGAGCAGTACTTC
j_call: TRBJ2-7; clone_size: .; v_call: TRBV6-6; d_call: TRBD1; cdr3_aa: CASRPAGTGAYEQYF; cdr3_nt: TGTGCCAGCAGACCGGCCGGGACAGGGGCCTACGAGCAGTACTTC
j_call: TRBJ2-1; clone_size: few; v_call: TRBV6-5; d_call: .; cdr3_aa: CASTYTGASEQFF; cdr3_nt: TGTGCCAGCACCTATACCGGGGCCAGTGAGCAGTTCTTC
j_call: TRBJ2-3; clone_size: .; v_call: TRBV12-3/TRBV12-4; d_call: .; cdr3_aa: CASSPRDTTDTQYF; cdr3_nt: TGTGCCAGCAGCCCTAGGGATACCACAGATACGCAGTATTTT
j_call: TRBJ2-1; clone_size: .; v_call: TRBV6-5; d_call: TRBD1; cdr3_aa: CASSTDRGSYNEQFF; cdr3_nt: TGTGCCAGCAGTACAGACAGGGGGTCCTACAATGAGCAGTTCTTC
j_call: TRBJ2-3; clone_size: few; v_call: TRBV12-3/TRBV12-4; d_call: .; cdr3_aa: CASSSNAPPDTQYF; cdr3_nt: TGTGCCAGCAGTTCCAACGCCCCCCCAGATACGCAGTATTTT
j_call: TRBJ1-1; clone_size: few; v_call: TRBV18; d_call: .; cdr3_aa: CASSRLKDAEAFF; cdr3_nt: TGTGCCAGCTCACGGTTGAAGGATGCTGAAGCTTTCTTT
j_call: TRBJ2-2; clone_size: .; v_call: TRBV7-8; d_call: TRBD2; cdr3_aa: CASSLALAGAGELFF; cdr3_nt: TGTGCCAGCAGCTTAGCACTAGCGGGAGCCGGGGAGCTGTTTTTT
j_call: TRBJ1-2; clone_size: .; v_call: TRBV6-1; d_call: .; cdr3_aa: CANRVRSF; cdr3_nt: TGTGCCAACAGGGTGAGGAGCTTC
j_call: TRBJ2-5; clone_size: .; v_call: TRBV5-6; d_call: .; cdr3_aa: CASSLTQGWGSRDF; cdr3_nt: TGTGCCAGCAGCTTGACTCAGGGTTGGGGATCCCGTGATTTC
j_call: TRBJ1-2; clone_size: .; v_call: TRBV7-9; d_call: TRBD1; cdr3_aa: CASSLGTGVGYTF; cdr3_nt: TGTGCCAGCAGCTTAGGGACAGGGGTCGGCTACACCTTC
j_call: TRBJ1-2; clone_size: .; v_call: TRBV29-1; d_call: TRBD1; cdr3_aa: CSVMDRAYYGYTF; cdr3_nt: TGCAGCGTGATGGACAGGGCATACTATGGCTACACCTTC
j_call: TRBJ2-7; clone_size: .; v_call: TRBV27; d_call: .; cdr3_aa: CASSTGREQYF; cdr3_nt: TGTGCCAGCAGTACCGGACGTGAGCAGTACTTC